This T cell receptor beta chain was found in a study of blood T cell repertoires in COVID-19. The method was immunoSEQ multiplex PCR; TCRdb's version includes in-frame clones alone and lacks a portion of them. The sample shows 340,000 or so clones, around four fifths of them seen only once. The CDR3 runs to 17 residues. Trimming took 0 bases from V and 6 from J, leaving 18 bases between them. CDR1 and CDR2 from the germline V gene are LGHNA and YSLEER. This chain connects TRBV4-3 to TRBJ2-1; D is perhaps TRBD1 (6 bases). The origin of this receptor is a young man with active or convalescent COVID-19. What was sequenced was peripheral blood. CDR3 nucleotide sequence: TGCGCCAGCAGCCAAGATCCTTTAAGGGGGTCGGCCAATGAGCAGTTCTTC. Translating it yields CASSQDPLRGSANEQFF.